The clone carrying this T cell receptor (beta chain) was observed at least ten times. Its antigen is currently unknown. Germline V gene data show CDR1 as LNHDA and CDR2 as SQIVND (reference sequence). V was cut by 9 bases and J by 3 bases, with 11 bases left in between. CDR3 length equals 12 residues. The sample is drawn from a study of early T cells in non-severe SARS-CoV-2 infection. Study background: The authors sequenced bulk RNA from unsorted whole blood, leaving chains unpaired.

Regarding the study as a whole: A preference for anti-spike CD8 responses marked VDJdb matching, which missed private and CD4 specificities.

Unique molecular identifiers (one per individual cDNA molecule) were attached. TCRdb ran MiXCR on the 5' RACE reads and lists one entry per CDR3 protein. Of about 55,000 distinct CDR3 sequences detected, around 7% appear once; the ten largest clones hold 5.8%. Sequences were derived from whole blood, sampled at baseline. V and J are TRBV19 and TRBJ1-2, with D possibly TRBD1 on 5 matching bases. The TCR originated in an adult who was a healthcare worker with PCR-confirmed SARS-CoV-2 infection or an uninfected control (not recorded which). The CDR3 region has the DNA TGTGCCAGCATCGACAGATACTATGGCTACACCTTC. It encodes CASIDRYYGYTF.